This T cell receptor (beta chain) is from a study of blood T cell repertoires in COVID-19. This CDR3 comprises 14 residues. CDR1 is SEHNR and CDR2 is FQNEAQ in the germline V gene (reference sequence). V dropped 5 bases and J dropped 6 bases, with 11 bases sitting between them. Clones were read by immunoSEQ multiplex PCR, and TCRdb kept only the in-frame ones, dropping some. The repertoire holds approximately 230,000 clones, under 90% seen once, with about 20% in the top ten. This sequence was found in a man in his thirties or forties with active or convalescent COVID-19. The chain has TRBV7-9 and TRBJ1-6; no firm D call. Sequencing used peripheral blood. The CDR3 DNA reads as TGTGCCAGCAGCGGCAGGTTTCCTAATTCACCCCTCCACTTT. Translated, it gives CASSGRFPNSPLHF.